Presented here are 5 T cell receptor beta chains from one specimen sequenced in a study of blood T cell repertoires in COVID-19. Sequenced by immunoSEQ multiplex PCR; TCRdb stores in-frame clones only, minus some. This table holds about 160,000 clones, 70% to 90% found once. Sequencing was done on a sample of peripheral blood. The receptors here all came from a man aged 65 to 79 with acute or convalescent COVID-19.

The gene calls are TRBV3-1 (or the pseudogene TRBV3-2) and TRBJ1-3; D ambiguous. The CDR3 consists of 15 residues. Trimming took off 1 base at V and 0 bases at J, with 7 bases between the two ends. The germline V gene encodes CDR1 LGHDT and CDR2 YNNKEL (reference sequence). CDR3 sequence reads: CASSQAGSSGNTIYF. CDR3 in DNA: TGTGCCAGCAGCCAAGCCGGGAGCTCTGGAAACACCATATATTTT.

Here the CDR3 DNA reads TGTGCCAGCAGTTTGTCCAGACAGGGGAATTACATTCAGTACTTC. Translating gives CASSLSRQGNYIQYF. The V and J genes are TRBV28 and TRBJ2-4; 8 bases line up with TRBD1. CDR1 is MDHEN, CDR2 SYDVKM, per germline. This CDR3 is built from 15 residues. Trimming removed 3 bases from V and 8 bases from J; junction bases left unmatched: 9.

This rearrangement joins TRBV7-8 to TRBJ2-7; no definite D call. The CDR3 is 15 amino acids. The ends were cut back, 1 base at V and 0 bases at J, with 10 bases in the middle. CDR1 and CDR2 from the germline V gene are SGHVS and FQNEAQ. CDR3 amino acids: CASSLGVLSSYEQYF. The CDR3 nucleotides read TGTGCCAGCAGCTTAGGAGTATTGAGCTCCTACGAGCAGTACTTC.

CDR3 nucleotides: TGTGCCAGCAGCTTCAGGGGATCCAATGAGCAGTTCTTC. It yields the protein CASSFRGSNEQFF. This chain joins TRBV5-6 and TRBJ2-1, with D perhaps TRBD1 (6 bases). Trimming removed 2 bases from V and 6 bases from J, with 9 bases in between. Germline V CDR1 and CDR2: SGHDT, YYEEEE. The CDR3 runs 13 residues.

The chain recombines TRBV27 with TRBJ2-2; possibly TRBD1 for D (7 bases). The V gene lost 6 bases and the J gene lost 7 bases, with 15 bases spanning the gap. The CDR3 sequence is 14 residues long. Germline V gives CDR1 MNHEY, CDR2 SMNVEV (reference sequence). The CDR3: CASRIDREVGELFF. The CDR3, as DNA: TGTGCCAGCAGAATTGACAGGGAGGTCGGGGAGCTGTTTTTT.